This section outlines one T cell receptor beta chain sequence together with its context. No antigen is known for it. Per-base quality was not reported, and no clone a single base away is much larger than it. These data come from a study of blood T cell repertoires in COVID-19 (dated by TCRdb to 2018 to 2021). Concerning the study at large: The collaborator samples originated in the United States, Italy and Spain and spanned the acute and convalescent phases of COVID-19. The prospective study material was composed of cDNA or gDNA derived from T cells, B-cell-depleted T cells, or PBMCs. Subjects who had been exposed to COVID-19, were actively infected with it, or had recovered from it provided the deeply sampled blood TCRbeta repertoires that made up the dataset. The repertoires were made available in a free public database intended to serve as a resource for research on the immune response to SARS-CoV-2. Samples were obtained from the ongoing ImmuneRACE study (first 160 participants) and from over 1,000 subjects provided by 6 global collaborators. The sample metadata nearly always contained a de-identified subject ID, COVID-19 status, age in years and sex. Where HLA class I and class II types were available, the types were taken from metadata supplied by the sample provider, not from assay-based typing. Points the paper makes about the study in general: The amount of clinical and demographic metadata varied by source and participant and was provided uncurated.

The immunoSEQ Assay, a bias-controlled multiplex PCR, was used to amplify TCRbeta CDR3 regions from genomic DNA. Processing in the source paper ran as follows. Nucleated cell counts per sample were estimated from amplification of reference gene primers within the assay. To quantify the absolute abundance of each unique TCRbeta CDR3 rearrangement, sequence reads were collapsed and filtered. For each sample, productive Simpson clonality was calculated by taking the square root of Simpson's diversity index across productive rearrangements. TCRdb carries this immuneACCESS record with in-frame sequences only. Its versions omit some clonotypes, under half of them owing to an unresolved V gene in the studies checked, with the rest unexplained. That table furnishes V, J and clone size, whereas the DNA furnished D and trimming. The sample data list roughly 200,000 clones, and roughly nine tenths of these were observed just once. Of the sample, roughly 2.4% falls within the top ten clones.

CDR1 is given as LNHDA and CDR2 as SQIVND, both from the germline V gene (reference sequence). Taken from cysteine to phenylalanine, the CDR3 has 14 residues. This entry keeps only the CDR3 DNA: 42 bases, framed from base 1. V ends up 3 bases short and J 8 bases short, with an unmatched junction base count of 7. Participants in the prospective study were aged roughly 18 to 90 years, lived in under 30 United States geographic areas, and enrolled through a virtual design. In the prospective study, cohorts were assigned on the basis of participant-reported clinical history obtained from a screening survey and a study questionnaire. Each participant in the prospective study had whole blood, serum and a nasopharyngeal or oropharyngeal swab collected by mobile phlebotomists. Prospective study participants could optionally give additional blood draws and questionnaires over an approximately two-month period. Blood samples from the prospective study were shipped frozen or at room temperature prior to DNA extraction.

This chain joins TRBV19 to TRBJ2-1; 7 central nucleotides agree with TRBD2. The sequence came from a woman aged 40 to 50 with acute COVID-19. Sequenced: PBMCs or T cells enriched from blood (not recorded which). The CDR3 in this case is CASSMREGLDEQFF. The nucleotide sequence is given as TGTGCCAGTAGTATGAGGGAGGGCTTGGATGAGCAGTTCTTC.